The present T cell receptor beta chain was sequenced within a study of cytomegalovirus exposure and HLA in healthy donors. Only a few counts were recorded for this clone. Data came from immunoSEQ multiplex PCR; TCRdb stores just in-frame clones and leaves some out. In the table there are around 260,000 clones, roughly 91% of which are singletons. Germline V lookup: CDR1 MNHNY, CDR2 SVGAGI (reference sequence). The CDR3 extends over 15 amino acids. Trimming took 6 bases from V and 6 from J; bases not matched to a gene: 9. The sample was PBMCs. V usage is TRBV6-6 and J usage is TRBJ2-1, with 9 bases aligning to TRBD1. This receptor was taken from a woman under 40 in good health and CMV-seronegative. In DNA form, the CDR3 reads TGTGCCAGCAGCAATACCGGGACAGGGACCAATGAGCAGTTCTTC. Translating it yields CASSNTGTGTNEQFF.